This T cell receptor (beta chain) comes out of a study of cytomegalovirus exposure and HLA in healthy donors. Study-level points and caveats: TCR beta chain V- and J-gene trimming was linked, in a later analysis, to a missense variant in DCLRE1C. Highly shared variants forming one cluster were likely a sequencing artifact.

This PCR relied on a set of 60 Vbeta primers and 13 Jbeta primers. The repertoire was sequenced with immunoSEQ multiplex PCR; TCRdb's copy has only in-frame clones and lacks some. The sample carries over 75,000 clones, 65% to 90% recorded once. A note on this clone: The antigen is unknown.

Trimming removed 2 bases at V and 3 bases at J, with 9 bases between. CDR1 is MDHEN, CDR2 SYDVKM, per germline. This CDR3 region has 14 residues. The chain joins TRBV28 to TRBJ2-3; D may be TRBD1 (7 bases). The specimen sequenced was PBMCs. This receptor was taken from a man aged 30 to 45 in good health and CMV-seropositive. The CDR3 protein is CASSLAGGTDTQYF. In DNA form, the CDR3 reads TGTGCCAGCAGTTTAGCAGGGGGGACAGATACGCAGTATTTT.